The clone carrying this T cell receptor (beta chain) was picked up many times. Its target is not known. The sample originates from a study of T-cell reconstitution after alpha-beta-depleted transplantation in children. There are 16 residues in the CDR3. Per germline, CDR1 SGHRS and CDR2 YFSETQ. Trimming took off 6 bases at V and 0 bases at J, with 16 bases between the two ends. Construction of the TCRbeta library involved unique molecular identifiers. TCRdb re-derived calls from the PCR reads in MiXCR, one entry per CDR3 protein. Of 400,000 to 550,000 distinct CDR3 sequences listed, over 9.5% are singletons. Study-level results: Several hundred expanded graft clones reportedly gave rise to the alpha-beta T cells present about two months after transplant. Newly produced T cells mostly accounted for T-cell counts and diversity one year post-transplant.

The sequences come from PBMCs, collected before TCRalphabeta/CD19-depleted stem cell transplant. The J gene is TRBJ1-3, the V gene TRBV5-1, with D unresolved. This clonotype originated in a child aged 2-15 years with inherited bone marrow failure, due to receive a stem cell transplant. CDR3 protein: CASTPGSLYSGNTIYF. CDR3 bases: TGCGCCAGCACCCCGGGGAGTCTATACTCTGGAAACACCATATATTTT.